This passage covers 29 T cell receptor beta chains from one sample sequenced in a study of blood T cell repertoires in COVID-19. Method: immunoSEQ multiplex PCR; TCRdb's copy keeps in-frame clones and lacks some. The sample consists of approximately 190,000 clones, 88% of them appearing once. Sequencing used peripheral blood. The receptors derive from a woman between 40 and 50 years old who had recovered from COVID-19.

CDR3 nucleotide sequence: TGTGCCTGGACGGTAGGGACAGGGATCTACGAGCAGTACTTC. Its protein product is CAWTVGTGIYEQYF. The V gene is TRBV30, the J gene TRBJ2-7, with 9 nucleotides matching TRBD1. After removal of 4 bases from V and 3 bases from J, the junction contained 7 bases not matched to a gene. Germline lookup yields CDR1 GTSNPN and CDR2 SVGIG (reference sequence). The CDR3 consists of 14 residues.

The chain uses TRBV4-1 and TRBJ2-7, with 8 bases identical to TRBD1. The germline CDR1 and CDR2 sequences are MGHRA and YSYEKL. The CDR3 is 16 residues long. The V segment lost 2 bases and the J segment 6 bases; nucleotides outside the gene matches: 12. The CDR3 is CASSQTGTGDPSEQYF. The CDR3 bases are TGCGCCAGCAGCCAAACCGGGACAGGAGATCCTTCCGAGCAGTACTTC.

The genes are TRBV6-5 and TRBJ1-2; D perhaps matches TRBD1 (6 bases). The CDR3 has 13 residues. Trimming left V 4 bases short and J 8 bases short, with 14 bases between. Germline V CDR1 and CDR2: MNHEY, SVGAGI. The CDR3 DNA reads TGTGCCAGCAGTTCAGGGGTTACTCAGGGCTACACCTTC. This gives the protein CASSSGVTQGYTF.

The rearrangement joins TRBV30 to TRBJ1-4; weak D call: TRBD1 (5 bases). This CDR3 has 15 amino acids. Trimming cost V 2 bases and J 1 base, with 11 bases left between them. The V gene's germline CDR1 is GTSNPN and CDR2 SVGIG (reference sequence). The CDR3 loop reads CAWSQGHVTNEKLFF. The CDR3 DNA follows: TGTGCCTGGAGTCAGGGCCATGTAACTAATGAAAAACTGTTTTTT.

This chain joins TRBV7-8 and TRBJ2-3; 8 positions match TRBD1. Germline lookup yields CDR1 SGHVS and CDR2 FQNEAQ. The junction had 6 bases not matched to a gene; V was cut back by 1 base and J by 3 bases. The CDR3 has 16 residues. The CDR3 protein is CASSLGQGASTDTQYF. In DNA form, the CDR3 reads TGTGCCAGCAGCTTAGGGCAGGGGGCGTCAACAGATACGCAGTATTTT.

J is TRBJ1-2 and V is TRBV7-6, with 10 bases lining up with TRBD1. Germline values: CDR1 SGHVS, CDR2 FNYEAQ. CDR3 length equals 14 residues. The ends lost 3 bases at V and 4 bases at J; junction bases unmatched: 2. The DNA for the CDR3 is TGTGCCAGCAGCTTTCGGGACAGGGGCTATGGCTACACCTTC. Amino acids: CASSFRDRGYGYTF.

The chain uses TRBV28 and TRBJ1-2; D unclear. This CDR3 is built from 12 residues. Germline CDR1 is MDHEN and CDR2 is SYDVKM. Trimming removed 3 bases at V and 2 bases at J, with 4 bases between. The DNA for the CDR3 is TGTGCCAGCAGTTTGGGCAACTATGGCTACACCTTC. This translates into CASSLGNYGYTF.

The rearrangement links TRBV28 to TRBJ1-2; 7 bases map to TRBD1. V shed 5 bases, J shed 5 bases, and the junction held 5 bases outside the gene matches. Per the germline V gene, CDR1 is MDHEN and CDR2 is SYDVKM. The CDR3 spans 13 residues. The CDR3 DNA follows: TGTGCCAGCAGTCTACAGACAGGGTATGGCTACACCTTC. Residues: CASSLQTGYGYTF.

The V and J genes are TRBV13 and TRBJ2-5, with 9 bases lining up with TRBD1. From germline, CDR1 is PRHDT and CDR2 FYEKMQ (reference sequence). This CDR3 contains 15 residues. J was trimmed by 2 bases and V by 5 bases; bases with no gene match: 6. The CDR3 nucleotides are TGTGCCAGCAGCCTGGGACAGGGATTACAAGAGACCCAGTACTTC. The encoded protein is CASSLGQGLQETQYF.

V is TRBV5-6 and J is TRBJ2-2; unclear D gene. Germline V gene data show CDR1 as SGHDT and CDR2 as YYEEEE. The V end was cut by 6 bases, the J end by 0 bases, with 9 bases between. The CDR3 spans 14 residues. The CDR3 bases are TGTGCCAGCAAACGGCGGACGAACACCGGGGAGCTGTTTTTT. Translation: CASKRRTNTGELFF.

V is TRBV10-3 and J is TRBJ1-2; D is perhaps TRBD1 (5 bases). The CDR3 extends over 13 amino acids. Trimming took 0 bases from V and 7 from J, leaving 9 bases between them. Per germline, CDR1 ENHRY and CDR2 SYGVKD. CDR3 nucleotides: TGTGCCATCAGTGAGTCGAAGGGGTTTGGCTACACCTTC. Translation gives CAISESKGFGYTF.

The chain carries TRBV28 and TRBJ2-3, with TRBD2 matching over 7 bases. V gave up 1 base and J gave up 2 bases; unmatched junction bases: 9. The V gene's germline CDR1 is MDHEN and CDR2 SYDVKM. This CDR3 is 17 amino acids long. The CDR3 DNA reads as TGTGCCAGCAGTTTATATTGGTCTAGCGGTAACACAGATACGCAGTATTTT. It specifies CASSLYWSSGNTDTQYF.

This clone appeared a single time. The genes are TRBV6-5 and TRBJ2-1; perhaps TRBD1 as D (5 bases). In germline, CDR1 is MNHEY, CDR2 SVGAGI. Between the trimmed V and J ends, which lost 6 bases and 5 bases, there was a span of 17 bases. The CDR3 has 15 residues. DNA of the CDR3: TGTGCCAGCAGCCTAATGACAGCCGCGAACAATGAGCAGTTCTTC. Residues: CASSLMTAANNEQFF.

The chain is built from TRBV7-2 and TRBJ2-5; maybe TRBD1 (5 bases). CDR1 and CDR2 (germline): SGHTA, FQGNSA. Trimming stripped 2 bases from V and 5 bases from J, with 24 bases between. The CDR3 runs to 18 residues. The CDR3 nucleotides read TGTGCCAGCAGCTTATCACAGGAAAACCCCCCGCTGTTTGAGACCCAGTACTTC. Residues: CASSLSQENPPLFETQYF.

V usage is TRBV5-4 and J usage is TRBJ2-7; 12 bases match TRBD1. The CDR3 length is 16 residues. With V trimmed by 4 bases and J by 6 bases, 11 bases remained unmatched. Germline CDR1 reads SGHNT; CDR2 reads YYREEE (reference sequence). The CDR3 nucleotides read TGTGCCAGCAGCCCCATTAACCGGGACAGGGGGCCCGAGCAGTACTTC. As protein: CASSPINRDRGPEQYF.

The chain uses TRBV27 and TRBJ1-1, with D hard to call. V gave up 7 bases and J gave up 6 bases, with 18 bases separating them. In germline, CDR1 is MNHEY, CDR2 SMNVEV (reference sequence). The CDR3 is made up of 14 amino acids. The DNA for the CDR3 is TGTGCCAGCACTCCTACCGCATTCGTGGCTGAAGCTTTCTTT. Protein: CASTPTAFVAEAFF.

DNA of the CDR3: TGTGCCAGCAGCTTACTCGCGGGTGAGCAGTTCTTC. Its protein product is CASSLLAGEQFF. The chain couples TRBV11-2 to TRBJ2-1; TRBD2 is a possible D gene (5 bases). This CDR3 region has 12 residues. CDR1 is SGHAT, CDR2 FQNNGV, per germline. Deletions cut 2 bases from V and 9 bases from J, with 8 bases between.

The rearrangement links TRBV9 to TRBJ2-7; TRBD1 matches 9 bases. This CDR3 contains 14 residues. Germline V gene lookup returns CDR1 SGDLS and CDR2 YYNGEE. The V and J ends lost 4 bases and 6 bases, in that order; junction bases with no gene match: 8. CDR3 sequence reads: CASSSGQGPFEQYF. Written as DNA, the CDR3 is TGTGCCAGCAGCTCCGGACAGGGGCCCTTCGAGCAGTACTTC.

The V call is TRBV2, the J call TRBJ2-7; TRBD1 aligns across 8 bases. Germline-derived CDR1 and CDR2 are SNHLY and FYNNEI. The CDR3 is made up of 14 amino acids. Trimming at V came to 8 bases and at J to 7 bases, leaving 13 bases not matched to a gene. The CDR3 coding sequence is TGTGCCAGCCGCGGCAGGGGGCCCCCTGCGGAGCAGTACTTC. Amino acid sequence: CASRGRGPPAEQYF.

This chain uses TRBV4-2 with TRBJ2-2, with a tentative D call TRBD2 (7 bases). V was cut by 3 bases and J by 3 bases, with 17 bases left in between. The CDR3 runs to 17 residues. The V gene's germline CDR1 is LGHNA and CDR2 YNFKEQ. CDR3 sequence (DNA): TGTGCCAGCAGCCATGCCCCGGGGAGGGGGGACACCGGGGAGCTGTTTTTT. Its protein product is CASSHAPGRGDTGELFF.

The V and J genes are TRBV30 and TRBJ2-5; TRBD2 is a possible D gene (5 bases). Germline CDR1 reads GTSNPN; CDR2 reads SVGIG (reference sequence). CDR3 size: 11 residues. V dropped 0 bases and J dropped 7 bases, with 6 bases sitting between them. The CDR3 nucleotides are TGTGCCTGGAGTGTACTAGGGACCCAGTACTTC. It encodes CAWSVLGTQYF.

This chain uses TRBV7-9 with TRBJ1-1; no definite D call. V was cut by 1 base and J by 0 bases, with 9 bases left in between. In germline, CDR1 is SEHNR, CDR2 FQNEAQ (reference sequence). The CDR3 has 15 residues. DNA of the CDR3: TGTGCCAGCAGCTTAGGAGTCGTCTTGAACACTGAAGCTTTCTTT. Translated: CASSLGVVLNTEAFF. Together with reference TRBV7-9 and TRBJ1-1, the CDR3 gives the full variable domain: DTGVSQNPRHKITKRGQNVTFRCDPISEHNRLYWYRQTLGQGPEFLTYFQNEAQLEKSRLLSDRFSAERPKGSFSTLEIQRTEQGDSAMYLCASSLGVVLNTEAFFGQGTRLTVV.

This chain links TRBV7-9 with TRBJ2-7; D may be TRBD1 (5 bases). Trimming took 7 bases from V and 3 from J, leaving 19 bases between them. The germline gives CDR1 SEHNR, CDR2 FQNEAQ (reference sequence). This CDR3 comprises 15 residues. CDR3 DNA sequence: TGTGCCAGCAACCCAGGGCGCCAGGGCTACTACGAGCAGTACTTC. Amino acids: CASNPGRQGYYEQYF.

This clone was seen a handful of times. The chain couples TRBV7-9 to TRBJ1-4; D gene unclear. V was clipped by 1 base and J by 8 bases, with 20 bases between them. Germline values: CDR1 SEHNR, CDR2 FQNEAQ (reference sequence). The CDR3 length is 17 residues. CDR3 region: CASSLVVSSRGKEKLFF. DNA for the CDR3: TGTGCCAGCAGCTTAGTTGTTTCATCAAGAGGCAAGGAAAAACTGTTTTTT.

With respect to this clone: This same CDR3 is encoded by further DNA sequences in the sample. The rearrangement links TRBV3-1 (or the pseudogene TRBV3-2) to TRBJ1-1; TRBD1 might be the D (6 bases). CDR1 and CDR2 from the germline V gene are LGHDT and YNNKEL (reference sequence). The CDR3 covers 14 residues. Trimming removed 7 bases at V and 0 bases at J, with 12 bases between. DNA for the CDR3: TGTGCCAGCACGGAGACAGGAATGAACACTGAAGCTTTCTTT. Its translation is CASTETGMNTEAFF.

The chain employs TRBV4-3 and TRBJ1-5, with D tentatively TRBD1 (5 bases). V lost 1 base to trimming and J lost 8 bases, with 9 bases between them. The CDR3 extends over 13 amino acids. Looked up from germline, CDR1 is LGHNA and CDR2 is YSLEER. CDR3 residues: CASSQGLQEPQHF. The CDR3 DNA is TGCGCCAGCAGCCAAGGATTACAGGAGCCCCAGCATTTT.

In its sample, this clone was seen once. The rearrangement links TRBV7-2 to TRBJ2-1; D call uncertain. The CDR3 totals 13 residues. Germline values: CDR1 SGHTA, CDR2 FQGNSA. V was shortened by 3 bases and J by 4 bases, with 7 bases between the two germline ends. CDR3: CASSLGQYNEQFF. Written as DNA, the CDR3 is TGTGCCAGCAGCTTGGGCCAGTACAATGAGCAGTTCTTC.

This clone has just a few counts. The CDR3 DNA sequence: TGCGCCAGCAGCTTGGCCCCGACAGGGGTGAACACTGAAGCTTTCTTT. It codes for CASSLAPTGVNTEAFF. The chain carries TRBV5-1 and TRBJ1-1; 8 positions match TRBD1. Germline V gene data show CDR1 as SGHRS and CDR2 as YFSETQ. The CDR3 runs to 16 residues. With V trimmed by 0 bases and J by 0 bases, 4 bases remained unmatched.

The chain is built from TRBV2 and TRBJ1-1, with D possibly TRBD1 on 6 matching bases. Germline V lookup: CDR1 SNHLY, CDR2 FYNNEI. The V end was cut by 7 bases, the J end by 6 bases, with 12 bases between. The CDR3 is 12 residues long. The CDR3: CASNRDSAEAFF. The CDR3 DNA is TGTGCCAGCAACAGGGATAGTGCTGAAGCTTTCTTT.